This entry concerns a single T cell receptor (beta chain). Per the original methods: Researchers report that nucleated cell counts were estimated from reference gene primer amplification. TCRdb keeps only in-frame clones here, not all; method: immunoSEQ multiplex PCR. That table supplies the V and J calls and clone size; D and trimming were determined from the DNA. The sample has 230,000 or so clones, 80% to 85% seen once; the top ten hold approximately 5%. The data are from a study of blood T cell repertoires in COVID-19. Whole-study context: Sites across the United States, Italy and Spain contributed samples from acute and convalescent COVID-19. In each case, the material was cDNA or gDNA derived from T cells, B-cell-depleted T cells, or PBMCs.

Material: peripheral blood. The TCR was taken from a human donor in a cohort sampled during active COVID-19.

Here the CDR3 DNA reads TGCGCCAGCAGCTTGGACCTGGACAGGGCGTACCAAGAGACCCAGTACTTC. It yields the protein CASSLDLDRAYQETQYF. The J gene is TRBJ2-5, the V gene TRBV5-1; 8 bases map to TRBD1. Germline-derived CDR1 and CDR2 are SGHRS and YFSETQ. Trimming at V came to 0 bases and at J to 0 bases, leaving 7 bases not matched to a gene. CDR3 length: 17 amino acids.